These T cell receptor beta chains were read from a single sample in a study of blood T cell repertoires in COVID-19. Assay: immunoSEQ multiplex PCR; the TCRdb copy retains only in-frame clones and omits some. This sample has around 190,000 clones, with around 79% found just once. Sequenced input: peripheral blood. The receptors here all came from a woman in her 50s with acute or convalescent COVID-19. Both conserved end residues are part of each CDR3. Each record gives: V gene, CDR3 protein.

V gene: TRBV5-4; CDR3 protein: CASSLGRGSGNTIYF
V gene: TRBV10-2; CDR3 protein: CASKRGPTYEQYF
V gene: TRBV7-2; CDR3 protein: CASSLRGYGYTF
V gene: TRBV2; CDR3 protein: CASSEYRVSGYTF
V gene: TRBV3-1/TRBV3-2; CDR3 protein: CASSQVSYGRATSEQYF
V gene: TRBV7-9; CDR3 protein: CASSSPDRDRYEQYF
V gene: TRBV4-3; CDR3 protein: CASSQGTDTIHTF
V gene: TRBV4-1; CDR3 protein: CASSQERGRVPYGYTF
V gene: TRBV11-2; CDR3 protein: CASSPSPGTSGTYNEQFF
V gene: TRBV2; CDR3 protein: CASSRAGPSYEQYF
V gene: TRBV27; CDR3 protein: CASSLTSGIRTDTQYF
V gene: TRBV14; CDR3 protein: CASSQDTLAGAHEQYF
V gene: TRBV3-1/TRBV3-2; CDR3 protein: CASRDRGNTEAFF
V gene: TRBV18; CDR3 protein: CASYMTDNTEAFF
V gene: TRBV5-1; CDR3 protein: CASSLGLAGDTQYF
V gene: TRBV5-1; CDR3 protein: CASSLAVAGGGSPLHF
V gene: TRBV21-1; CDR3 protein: CASSNYCSGRALDSYEQYF
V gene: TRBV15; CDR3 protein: CATSTGGEQYF
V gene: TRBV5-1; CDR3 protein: CASSLDRENQPQHF
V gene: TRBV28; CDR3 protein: CASSSLGFVDEQYF
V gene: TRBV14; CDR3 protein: CASSQQPFDRHTGELFF
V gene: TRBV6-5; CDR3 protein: CASSLEVSGYNEQFF
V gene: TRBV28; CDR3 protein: CASSRLVGHEQYF
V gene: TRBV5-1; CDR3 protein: CASTPSGDASYEQYF
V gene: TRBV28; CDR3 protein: CASSLYAISGNTIYF
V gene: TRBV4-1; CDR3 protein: CASSQETGGYGYEQYF
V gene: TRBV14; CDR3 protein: CASSQVGQGFRVYEQYF
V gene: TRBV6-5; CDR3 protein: CATGGSNQPQHF
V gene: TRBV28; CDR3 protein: CASEFGQGSSYEQYF
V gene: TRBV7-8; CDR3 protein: CASSLGGQGASYTF
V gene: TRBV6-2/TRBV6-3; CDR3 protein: CASSYSGEGTQYF
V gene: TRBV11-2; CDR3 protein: CASSLSAAGVGTGELFF
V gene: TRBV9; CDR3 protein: CASSARGLPPSSGELFF
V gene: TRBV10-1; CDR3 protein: CASSGPGLAYEQYF
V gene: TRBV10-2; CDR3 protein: CASSEIRNYGYTF
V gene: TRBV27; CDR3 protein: CASSLRGGEQYF
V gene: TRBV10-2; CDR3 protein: CASASKNIQYF
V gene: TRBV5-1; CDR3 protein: CASLRTSGGADTQYF
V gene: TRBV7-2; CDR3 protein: CASSPYAGANVLTF
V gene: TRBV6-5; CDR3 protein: CASSGGQTSYEQYF
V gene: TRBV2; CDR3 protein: CASGGKQETQYF
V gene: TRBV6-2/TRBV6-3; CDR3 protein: CASSYSSRGIPEAFF
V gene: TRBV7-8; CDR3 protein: CASSLEVVVNYNEQFF
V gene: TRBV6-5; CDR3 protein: CASSYKAADTQYF
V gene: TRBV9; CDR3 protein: CASSVGQVNSPLHF
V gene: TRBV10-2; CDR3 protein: CASSESRFYGYTF
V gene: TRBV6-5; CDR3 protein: CASSFYNRVEYGYTF
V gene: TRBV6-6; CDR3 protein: CASSYQGANSPLHF
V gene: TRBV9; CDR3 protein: CASSVRGTNEKLFF
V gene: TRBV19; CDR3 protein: CASSVDNSYEQYF
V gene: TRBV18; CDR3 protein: CASSVDREFGYTF
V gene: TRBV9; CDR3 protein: CASSARGAGGSTDTQYF
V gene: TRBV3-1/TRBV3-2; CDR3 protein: CASSQELSGGRYGYTF
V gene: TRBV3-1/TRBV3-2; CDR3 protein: CASSLRLADTDTQYF
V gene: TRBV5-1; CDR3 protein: CASSGGTGFTEAFF
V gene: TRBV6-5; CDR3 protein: CASGRGSLAKNIQYF
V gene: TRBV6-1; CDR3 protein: CASSETRGGSGSNTGELFF
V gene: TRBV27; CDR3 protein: CASSVSLNTEAFF